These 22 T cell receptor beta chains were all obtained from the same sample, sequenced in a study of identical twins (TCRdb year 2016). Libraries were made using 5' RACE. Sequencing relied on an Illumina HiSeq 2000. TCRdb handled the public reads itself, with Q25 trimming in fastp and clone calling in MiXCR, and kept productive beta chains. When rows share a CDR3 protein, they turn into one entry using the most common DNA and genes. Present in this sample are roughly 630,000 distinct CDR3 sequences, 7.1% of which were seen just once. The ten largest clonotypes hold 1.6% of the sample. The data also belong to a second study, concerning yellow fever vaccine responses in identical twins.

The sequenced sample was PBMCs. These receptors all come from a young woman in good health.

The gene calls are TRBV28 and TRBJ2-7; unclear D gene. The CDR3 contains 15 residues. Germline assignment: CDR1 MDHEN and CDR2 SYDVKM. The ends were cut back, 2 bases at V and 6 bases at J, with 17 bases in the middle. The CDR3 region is CASSLPETILSEQYF. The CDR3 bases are TGTGCCAGCAGTTTACCGGAAACCATCCTCTCCGAGCAGTACTTC. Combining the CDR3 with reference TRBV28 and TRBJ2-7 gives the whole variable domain DVKVTQSSRYLVKRTGEKVFLECVQDMDHENMFWYRQDPGLGLRLIYFSYDVKMKEKGDIPEGYSVSREKKERFSLILESASTNQTSMYLCASSLPETILSEQYFGPGTRLTVT.

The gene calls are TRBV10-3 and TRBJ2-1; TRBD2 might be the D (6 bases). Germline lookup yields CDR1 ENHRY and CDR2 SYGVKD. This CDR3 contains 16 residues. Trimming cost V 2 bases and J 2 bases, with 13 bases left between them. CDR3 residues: CAISEIGGATYNEQFF. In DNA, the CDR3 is TGTGCCATCAGTGAGATTGGCGGGGCTACCTACAATGAGCAGTTCTTC.

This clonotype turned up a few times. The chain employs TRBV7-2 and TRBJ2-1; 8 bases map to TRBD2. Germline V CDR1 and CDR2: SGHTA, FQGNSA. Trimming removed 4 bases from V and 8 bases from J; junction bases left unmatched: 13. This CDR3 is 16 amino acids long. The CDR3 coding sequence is TGTGCCAGCAGCTCACCCAGCGGGAGAGGTGGCTATGAGCAGTTCTTC. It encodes CASSSPSGRGGYEQFF.

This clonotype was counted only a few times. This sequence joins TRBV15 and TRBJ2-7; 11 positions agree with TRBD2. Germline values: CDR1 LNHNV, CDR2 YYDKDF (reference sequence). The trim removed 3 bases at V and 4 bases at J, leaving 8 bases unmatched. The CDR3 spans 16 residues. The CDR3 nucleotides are TGTGCCACCAGCAGGGGTACTAGCGGGAGTGGGTACGAGCAGTACTTC. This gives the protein CATSRGTSGSGYEQYF.

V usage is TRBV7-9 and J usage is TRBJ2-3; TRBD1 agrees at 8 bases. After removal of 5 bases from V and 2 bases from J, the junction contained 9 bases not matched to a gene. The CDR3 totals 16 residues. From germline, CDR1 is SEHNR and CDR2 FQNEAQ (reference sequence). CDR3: CASSPRTGMATDTQYF. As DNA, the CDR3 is TGTGCCAGCAGCCCACGGACAGGGATGGCCACAGATACGCAGTATTTT.

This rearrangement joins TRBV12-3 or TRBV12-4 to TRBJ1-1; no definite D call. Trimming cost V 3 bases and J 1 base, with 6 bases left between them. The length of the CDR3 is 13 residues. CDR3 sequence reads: CASSFAPNTEAFF. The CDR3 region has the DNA TGTGCCAGCAGTTTCGCACCGAACACTGAAGCTTTCTTT.

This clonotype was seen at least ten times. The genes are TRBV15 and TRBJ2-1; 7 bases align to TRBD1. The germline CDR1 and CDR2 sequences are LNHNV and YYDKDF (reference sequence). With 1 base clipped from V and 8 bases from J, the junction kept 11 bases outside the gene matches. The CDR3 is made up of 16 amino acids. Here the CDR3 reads CATSRVGGADTDEQFF. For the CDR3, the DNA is TGTGCCACCAGCAGAGTAGGGGGCGCCGATACAGATGAGCAGTTCTTC.

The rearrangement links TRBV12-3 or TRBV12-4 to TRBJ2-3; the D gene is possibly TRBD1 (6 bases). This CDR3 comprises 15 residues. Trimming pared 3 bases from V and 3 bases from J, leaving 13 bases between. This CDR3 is CASSFSGVRTDTQYF. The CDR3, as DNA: TGTGCCAGCAGTTTTTCAGGGGTTAGGACAGATACGCAGTATTTT.

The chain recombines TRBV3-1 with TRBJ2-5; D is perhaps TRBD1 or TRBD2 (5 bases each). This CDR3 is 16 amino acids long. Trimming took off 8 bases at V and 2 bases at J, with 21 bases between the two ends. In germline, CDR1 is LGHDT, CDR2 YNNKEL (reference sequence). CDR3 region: CASEARPGTPQETQYF. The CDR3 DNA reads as TGTGCCAGCGAGGCACGCCCCGGGACGCCACAAGAGACCCAGTACTTC.

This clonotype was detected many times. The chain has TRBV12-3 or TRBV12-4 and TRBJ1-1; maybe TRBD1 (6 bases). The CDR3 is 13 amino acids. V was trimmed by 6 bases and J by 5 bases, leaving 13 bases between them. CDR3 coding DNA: TGTGCCAGCAGCCCTGGAGGGGGGACTGAAGCTTTCTTT. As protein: CASSPGGGTEAFF.

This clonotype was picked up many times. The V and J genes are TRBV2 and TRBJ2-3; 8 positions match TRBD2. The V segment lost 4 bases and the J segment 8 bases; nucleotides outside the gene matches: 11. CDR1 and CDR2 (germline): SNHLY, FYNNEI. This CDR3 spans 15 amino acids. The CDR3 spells CASSGGIAGQSTQYF. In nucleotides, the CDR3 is TGTGCCAGCAGTGGGGGGATAGCGGGGCAGAGTACGCAGTATTTT.

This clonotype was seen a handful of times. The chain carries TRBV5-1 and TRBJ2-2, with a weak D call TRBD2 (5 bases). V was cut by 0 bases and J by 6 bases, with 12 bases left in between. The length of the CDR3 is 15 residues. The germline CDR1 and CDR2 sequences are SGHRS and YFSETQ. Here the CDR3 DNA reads TGCGCCAGCAGCTTGGTGCGGGCGGATGCCGGGGAGCTGTTTTTT. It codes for CASSLVRADAGELFF.

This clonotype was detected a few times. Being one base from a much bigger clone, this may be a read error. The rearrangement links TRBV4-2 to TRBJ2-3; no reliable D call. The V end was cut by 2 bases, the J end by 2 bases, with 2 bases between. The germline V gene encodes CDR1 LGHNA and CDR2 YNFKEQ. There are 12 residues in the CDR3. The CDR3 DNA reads TGTGCCAGCAGCCAATACACAGATACGCAGTATTTT. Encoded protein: CASSQYTDTQYF.

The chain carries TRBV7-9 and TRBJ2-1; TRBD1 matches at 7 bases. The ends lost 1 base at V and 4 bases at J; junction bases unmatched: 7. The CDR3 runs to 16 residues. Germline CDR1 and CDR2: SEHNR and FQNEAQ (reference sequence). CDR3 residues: CASSLDDRVMYNEQFF. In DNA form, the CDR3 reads TGTGCCAGCAGCTTAGACGACAGGGTAATGTACAATGAGCAGTTCTTC.

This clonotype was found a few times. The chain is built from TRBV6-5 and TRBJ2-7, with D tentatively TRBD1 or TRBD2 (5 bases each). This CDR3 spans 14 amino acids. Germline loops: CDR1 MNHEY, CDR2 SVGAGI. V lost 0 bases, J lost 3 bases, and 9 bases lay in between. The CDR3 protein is CASSYSWDRYEQYF. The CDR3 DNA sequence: TGTGCCAGCAGTTACTCTTGGGACCGCTACGAGCAGTACTTC.

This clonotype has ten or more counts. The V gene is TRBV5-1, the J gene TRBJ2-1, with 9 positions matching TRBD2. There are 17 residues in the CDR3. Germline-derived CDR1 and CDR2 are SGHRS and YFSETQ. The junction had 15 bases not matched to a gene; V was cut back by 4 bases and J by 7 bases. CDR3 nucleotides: TGCGCCAGCAGCACGGGGTTGGGTACTAGCGGGCTTAATGAGCAGTTCTTC. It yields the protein CASSTGLGTSGLNEQFF.

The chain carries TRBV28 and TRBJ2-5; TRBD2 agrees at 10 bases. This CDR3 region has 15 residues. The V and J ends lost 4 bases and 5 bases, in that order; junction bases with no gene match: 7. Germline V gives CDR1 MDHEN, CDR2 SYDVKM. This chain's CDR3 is CASSSSGSAKETQYF. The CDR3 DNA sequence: TGTGCCAGCAGTTCTAGCGGGAGCGCTAAGGAGACCCAGTACTTC.

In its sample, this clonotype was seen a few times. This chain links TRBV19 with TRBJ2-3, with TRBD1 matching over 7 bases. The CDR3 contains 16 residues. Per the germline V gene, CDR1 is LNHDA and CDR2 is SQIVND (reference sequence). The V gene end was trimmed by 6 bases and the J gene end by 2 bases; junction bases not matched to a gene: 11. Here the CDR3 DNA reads TGTGCCAGTAGAGGTAGTACAGGGGTTTTCACAGATACGCAGTATTTT. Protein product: CASRGSTGVFTDTQYF.

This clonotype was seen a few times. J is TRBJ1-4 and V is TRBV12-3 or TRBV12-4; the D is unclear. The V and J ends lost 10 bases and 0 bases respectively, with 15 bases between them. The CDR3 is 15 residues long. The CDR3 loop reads CATRIAEATNEKLFF. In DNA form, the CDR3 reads TGTGCCACCCGAATCGCAGAGGCAACTAATGAAAAACTGTTTTTT.

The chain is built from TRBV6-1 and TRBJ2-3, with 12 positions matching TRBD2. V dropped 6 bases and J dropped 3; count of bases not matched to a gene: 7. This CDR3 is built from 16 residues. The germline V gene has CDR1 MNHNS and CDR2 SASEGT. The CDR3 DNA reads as TGTGCCAGCAGATGGAGACTAGCGGGAGTAACAGATACGCAGTATTTT. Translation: CASRWRLAGVTDTQYF.

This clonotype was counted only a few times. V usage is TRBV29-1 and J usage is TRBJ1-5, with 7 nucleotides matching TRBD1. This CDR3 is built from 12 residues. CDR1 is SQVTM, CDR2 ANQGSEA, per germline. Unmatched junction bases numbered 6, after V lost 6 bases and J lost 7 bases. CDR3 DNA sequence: TGCAGCGTCACAGGGGTCGACCAGCCCCAGCATTTT. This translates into CSVTGVDQPQHF.

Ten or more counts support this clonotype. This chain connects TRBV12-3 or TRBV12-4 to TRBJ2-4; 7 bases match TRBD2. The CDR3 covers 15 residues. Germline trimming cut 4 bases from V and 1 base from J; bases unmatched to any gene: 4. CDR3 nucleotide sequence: TGTGCCAGCAGTTCGGGGGGAGCGGCCAAAAACATTCAGTACTTC. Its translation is CASSSGGAAKNIQYF.